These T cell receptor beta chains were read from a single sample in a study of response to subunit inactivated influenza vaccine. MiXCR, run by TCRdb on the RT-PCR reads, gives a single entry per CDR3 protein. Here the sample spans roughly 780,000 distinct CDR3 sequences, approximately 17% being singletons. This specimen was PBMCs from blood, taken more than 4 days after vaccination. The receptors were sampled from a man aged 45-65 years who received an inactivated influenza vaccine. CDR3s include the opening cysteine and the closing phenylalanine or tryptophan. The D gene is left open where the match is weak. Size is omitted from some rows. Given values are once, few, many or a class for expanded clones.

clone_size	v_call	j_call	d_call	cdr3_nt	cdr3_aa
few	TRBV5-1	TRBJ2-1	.	TGCGCCAGCAGCTCGGGGACCCCCTACAATGAGCAGTTCTTC	CASSSGTPYNEQFF
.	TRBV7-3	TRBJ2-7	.	TGTGCCAGCAGCCCCCAGCCAGGACCCTCCTACGAGCAGTACTTC	CASSPQPGPSYEQYF
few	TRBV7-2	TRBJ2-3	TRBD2	TGTGCCAGCAGCTTATCGGCTAGCGGGGGCGTCTCAGATACGCAGTATTTT	CASSLSASGGVSDTQYF
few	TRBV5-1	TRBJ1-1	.	TGCGCCAGCAGCTTGGAGGGCAGAGTCTACACTGAAGCTTTCTTT	CASSLEGRVYTEAFF
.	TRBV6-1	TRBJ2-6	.	TGTGCCAGCAGAGAAACAGGGTCCTCTGGGGCCAACGTCCTGACTTTC	CASRETGSSGANVLTF
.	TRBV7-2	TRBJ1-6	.	TGTGCCAGCAGCGCGGGGACAAGGAGAACTAATTCACCCCTCCACTTT	CASSAGTRRTNSPLHF
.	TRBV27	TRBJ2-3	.	TGTGCCAGCAGCCCAATGATGGTGGCCACAGATACGCAGTATTTT	CASSPMMVATDTQYF
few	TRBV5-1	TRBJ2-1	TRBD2	TGCGCCAGCAGCCCGCGGGCGAGCGGGAGTAGAAATGAGCAGTTCTTC	CASSPRASGSRNEQFF
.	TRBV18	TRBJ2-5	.	TGTGCCAGCTCCTCGGGAGCGGCGGAGACCCAGTACTTC	CASSSGAAETQYF
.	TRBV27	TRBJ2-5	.	TGTGCCAGCAGTTTATTCCGTCAAGAGACCCAGTACTTC	CASSLFRQETQYF
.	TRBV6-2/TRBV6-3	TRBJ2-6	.	TGTGCCAGCAGTAACCGGGCCTTAGGAGCCAACGTCCTGACTTTC	CASSNRALGANVLTF
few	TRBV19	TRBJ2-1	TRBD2	TGTGCCAGTAGTATGCCCGGGACTAGCGGGACCAATGAGCAGTTCTTC	CASSMPGTSGTNEQFF
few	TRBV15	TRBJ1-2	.	TGTGCCACCAGCAGAATCCGGGGGACCTCTTCTCGATATGGCTACACCTTC	CATSRIRGTSSRYGYTF
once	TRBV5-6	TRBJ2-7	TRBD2	TGTGCCAGCAGCATGGATGGCGGGAGCTACGAGCAGTACTTC	CASSMDGGSYEQYF
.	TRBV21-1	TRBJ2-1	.	TGTGCCAGCAGCAAAGTTCGGACAGGGGATGAGCAGTTCTTC	CASSKVRTGDEQFF
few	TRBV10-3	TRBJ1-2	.	TGTGCCGGCGGGTGGGGGGACGCTGGAGGCTACACCTTC	CAGGWGDAGGYTF
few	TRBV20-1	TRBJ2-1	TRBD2	TGCAGTGCTAGGGACTCGGGACTAGCGGGAGAGCAGTTCTTC	CSARDSGLAGEQFF
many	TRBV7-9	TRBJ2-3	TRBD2	TGTGCCAGCAGCTTCTATCTAGCGGGAGGTGCAGATACGCAGTATTTT	CASSFYLAGGADTQYF
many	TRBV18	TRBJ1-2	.	TGTGCCAGCTCACCACCAGAGGGGCTTGGAGGCTACACCTTC	CASSPPEGLGGYTF
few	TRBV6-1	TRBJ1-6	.	TGTGCCAGCAGTCCGTCTTGGAAGAATTCACCCCTCCACTTT	CASSPSWKNSPLHF
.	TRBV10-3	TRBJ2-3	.	TGTGCCAGTAACGACCGGGACGCTAGCACAGATACGCAGTATTTT	CASNDRDASTDTQYF
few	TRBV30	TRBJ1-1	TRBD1	TGTGCCTGGAGGTCCGGGACAGGGGGCGCATTT	CAWRSGTGGAF
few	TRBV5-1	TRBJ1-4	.	TGCGCCAGCAGCTTGGCCCGGGACCGTTCGACTAATGAAAAACTGTTTTTT	CASSLARDRSTNEKLFF
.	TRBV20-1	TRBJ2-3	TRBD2	TGCAGTGCTAATGGACTAGCGGGGGGCCCTTACATCCGCACAGATACGCAGTATTTT	CSANGLAGGPYIRTDTQYF
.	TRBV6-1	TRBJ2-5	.	TGTGCCACCAGCTTGGGGGCAGCGAAGTCCGAGACCCAGTACTTC	CATSLGAAKSETQYF
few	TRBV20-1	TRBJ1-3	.	TGCAGTGCTAGCGCTGCTGGAAACACCATATATTTT	CSASAAGNTIYF
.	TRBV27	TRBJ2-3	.	TGTGCCAGCAGTTCCCTCGGACTGTTCCGCACAGATACGCAGTATTTT	CASSSLGLFRTDTQYF
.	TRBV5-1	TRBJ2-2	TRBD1	TGCGCCAGCAGCTTACAGGGGCTATCGAACACCGGGGAGCTGTTTTTT	CASSLQGLSNTGELFF
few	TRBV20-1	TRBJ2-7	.	TGCAGTGCTAGGCGGGGCCTCTCCTACGAGCAGTACTTC	CSARRGLSYEQYF
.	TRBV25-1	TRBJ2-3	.	TGTGCCAGCAGCTTGACCCCTAGCCTTAGAACAGATACGCAGTATTTT	CASSLTPSLRTDTQYF
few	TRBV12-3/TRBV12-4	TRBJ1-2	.	TGTGCCAGCAGTTTACGGCAGCTAGGATGGCATGGCTACACCTTC	CASSLRQLGWHGYTF
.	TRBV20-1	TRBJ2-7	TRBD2	TGCAGTGCTCGAAGAGCGGGAGCCACCTACGAGCAGTACTTC	CSARRAGATYEQYF
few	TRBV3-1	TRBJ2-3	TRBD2	TGTGCCAGCAGCGCAGCCGGGACTACTAGCACAGATACGCAGTATTTT	CASSAAGTTSTDTQYF
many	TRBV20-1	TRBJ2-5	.	TGCAGTGCTTACCCCTCATCCGGGACGCAGTACTTC	CSAYPSSGTQYF
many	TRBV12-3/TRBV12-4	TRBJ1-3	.	TGTGCCAGCAGTTTCCAGAGCTCTGGAAACACCATATATTTT	CASSFQSSGNTIYF
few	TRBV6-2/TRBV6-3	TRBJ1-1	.	TGTGCCGCATGGGGACCCATGGGGGTCACTGAAGCTTTCTTT	CAAWGPMGVTEAFF
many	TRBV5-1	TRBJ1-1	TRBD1	TGCGCCAGCAGCTCTACAGGGGGAGCTGAAGCTTTCTTT	CASSSTGGAEAFF
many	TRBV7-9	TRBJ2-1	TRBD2	TGTGCCAGCAGCTTAGGAGGCGGGGGGCCCTACAATGAGCAGTTCTTC	CASSLGGGGPYNEQFF
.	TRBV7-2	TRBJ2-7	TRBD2	TGTGCCAGCAGCTCGGGACTAGGGGAGCAGTACTTC	CASSSGLGEQYF
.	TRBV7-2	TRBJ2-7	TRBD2	TGTGCCAGCAGCCCTTCAGCGGGAGCTGGGTACGAGCAGTACTTC	CASSPSAGAGYEQYF
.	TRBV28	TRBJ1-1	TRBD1	TGTGCCAGCAGCCTACCCGGACAGGGACGACGGACTGAAGCTTTCTTT	CASSLPGQGRRTEAFF
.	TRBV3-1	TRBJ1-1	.	TGTGCCAGCAGCCAAGAGGAGGGGGTGACTGAAGCTTTCTTT	CASSQEEGVTEAFF